Listed below are T cell receptor beta chains from one sample, sequenced in a study of cytomegalovirus exposure and HLA in healthy donors. Generated by immunoSEQ multiplex PCR, the TCRdb table keeps only in-frame clones and is missing some. The sample table sets out some 150,000 clones. Sequenced: PBMCs. The receptors derive from a woman in her late teens or twenties in good health and CMV-seropositive. Both conserved end residues are trimmed from each CDR3. Fields, in order: D gene, V gene, J gene, CDR3 protein. D genes are given only for firm matches.

D: NA; V: TRBV6-1; J: TRBJ1-2; CDR3: ASSEAPANYYGYT
D: TRBD2; V: TRBV5-1; J: TRBJ2-2; CDR3: ASSLEAGGLSGELF
D: NA; V: TRBV2; J: TRBJ1-2; CDR3: ASSEATHTGT
D: NA; V: TRBV9; J: TRBJ2-5; CDR3: ASRGAGETQY
D: NA; V: TRBV7-2; J: TRBJ2-3; CDR3: ASSSRSPQGADTQY
D: NA; V: TRBV4-1; J: TRBJ2-5; CDR3: ASSQAERVQETQY
D: NA; V: TRBV6-5; J: NA; CDR3: ASSQTGVYEQY
D: TRBD1; V: TRBV12-5; J: TRBJ1-2; CDR3: ASGRQGHGYT
D: NA; V: TRBV7-2; J: TRBJ2-7; CDR3: ASSPGAGLSYEQY
D: TRBD1; V: TRBV19; J: TRBJ2-1; CDR3: ASSVGGWTGGLNEQF
D: NA; V: TRBV28; J: TRBJ2-2; CDR3: ASSLQGANTGELF
D: NA; V: TRBV7-8; J: TRBJ2-7; CDR3: ASSLVQGRHEQY
D: NA; V: TRBV27; J: TRBJ1-2; CDR3: ASTPSLWENYGYT
D: TRBD1; V: TRBV6-1; J: TRBJ1-5; CDR3: ASSEIGGTVNSNQPQH
D: NA; V: TRBV20-1; J: TRBJ1-6; CDR3: SAREGRELH
D: TRBD1; V: TRBV4-3; J: TRBJ2-2; CDR3: ASSQGGQGDTGELF
D: TRBD1; V: TRBV7-9; J: TRBJ2-7; CDR3: ASGQGGTGDGEQY
D: TRBD1; V: TRBV6-4; J: TRBJ1-5; CDR3: ASSGPIPGQLTCSNQPQH
D: TRBD1; V: TRBV5-1; J: TRBJ2-1; CDR3: ASSLMVGGQEKEF
D: NA; V: TRBV2; J: TRBJ2-3; CDR3: ASSEWQGRQY
D: NA; V: TRBV18; J: TRBJ2-7; CDR3: ASSPPPQGGEQY
D: NA; V: TRBV2; J: TRBJ1-1; CDR3: ASSARVTEAF
D: TRBD1; V: TRBV5-1; J: TRBJ1-1; CDR3: ASSLAAGGISEAF
D: NA; V: TRBV18; J: TRBJ1-2; CDR3: ASSPNMYGYT
D: TRBD2; V: TRBV10-2; J: TRBJ2-5; CDR3: ASSEGAGGQETQY
D: NA; V: TRBV7-2; J: TRBJ2-3; CDR3: ASSWAGSTDTQY
D: TRBD1; V: TRBV19; J: TRBJ1-5; CDR3: ASSTHRDRGYQPQH
D: NA; V: TRBV6-5; J: NA; CDR3: ASSYDHRVNEQY
D: NA; V: TRBV30; J: TRBJ2-6; CDR3: AWSIAGANVLT
D: NA; V: TRBV6-4; J: TRBJ2-3; CDR3: ASSSEAGTSTDTQY
D: TRBD1; V: TRBV12-5; J: TRBJ1-2; CDR3: ASADGQDHGYT
D: NA; V: TRBV4-2; J: TRBJ1-3; CDR3: ASSQGTGGSGNTIY
D: TRBD1; V: TRBV13; J: TRBJ2-7; CDR3: ASRRQGTYEQY
D: TRBD1; V: TRBV27; J: TRBJ1-1; CDR3: AIHARGQAF
D: NA; V: TRBV9; J: TRBJ2-5; CDR3: ASSVEFGGTLETQY
D: NA; V: TRBV29-1; J: TRBJ2-7; CDR3: SVAAGSLPGYEQY